These 30 T cell receptor beta chains were all obtained from the same sample, sequenced in a study of blood T cells in healthy people across ages (dated by TCRdb to between 2015 and 2017). Libraries came from 5' RACE. Sequencing was carried out with an Illumina HiSeq 2500. A second PCR of about 6 to 11 cycles was performed with a sample-barcoded 5' primer and a J-beta primer mix. TCRdb redid the processing of the public reads, applying fastp at Q25 and MiXCR, and retained in-frame beta chains. Entries that share a CDR3 protein sequence are merged under the most common genes and DNA. The sample table lists roughly 1.5 million distinct CDR3 sequences, approximately 39% of them with a count of one. Of the sample, about 4% is held by the ten largest clones. The sequenced sample consisted of blood. All receptors come from a woman younger than 35 in good health.

There are a few counts of this clonotype. V usage is TRBV5-1 and J usage is TRBJ2-7, with TRBD2 matching 12 bases. V lost 4 bases and J lost 2; bases outside the gene matches: 4. In germline, CDR1 is SGHRS, CDR2 YFSETQ. The CDR3 loop spans 15 amino acids. CDR3 protein: CASSKGLAGPYEQYF. CDR3 in DNA: TGCGCCAGCAGCAAAGGACTAGCGGGGCCCTACGAGCAGTACTTC.

This clonotype was seen a handful of times. The V and J genes are TRBV28 and TRBJ2-5; 7 bases are a match to TRBD1. The germline V gene has CDR1 MDHEN and CDR2 SYDVKM. V was pared by 3 bases and J by 0 bases, with 1 base of the junction left unmatched. This CDR3 is built from 14 residues. The CDR3 is CASSFGTDQETQYF. In DNA, the CDR3 is TGTGCCAGCAGTTTTGGGACAGACCAAGAGACCCAGTACTTC.

The rearrangement links TRBV4-2 to TRBJ2-1, with D perhaps matching TRBD2 (6 bases). Germline assignment: CDR1 LGHNA and CDR2 YNFKEQ. CDR3 length: 15 amino acids. Trimming shortened V by 0 bases and J by 12 bases, and 18 bases separated the two germline ends. The CDR3 DNA reads TGTGCCAGCAGCCAAGATTGGATGACTAGACCGGCGCAGTTCTTC. This gives the protein CASSQDWMTRPAQFF.

This clonotype has a single count. V usage is TRBV6-5 and J usage is TRBJ2-3; D possibly uses TRBD1 or TRBD2 (5 bases each). CDR3 length: 17 residues. Trimming took 2 bases from V and 5 from J, leaving 20 bases between them. Germline-derived CDR1 and CDR2 are MNHEY and SVGAGI. The CDR3 sequence: CASSYPPGSARGDTQYF. The CDR3 nucleotides are TGTGCCAGCAGTTACCCACCTGGGAGCGCAAGGGGAGATACGCAGTATTTT.

This clonotype was counted once. The V gene is TRBV6-2 or TRBV6-3, the J gene TRBJ2-1, with 12 bases fitting TRBD2. Germline loops: CDR1 MNHEY, CDR2 SVGEGT. There are 17 residues in the CDR3. The V gene end was trimmed by 7 bases and the J gene end by 5 bases; junction bases not matched to a gene: 12. The CDR3 spells CASIQGLAGLLDNEQFF. CDR3 nucleotide sequence: TGTGCCAGCATCCAAGGACTAGCGGGATTACTGGACAATGAGCAGTTCTTC.

This clonotype appeared a few times. The chain couples TRBV6-2 or TRBV6-3 to TRBJ2-5, with a weak D call TRBD2 (6 bases). Germline V gene data show CDR1 as MNHEY and CDR2 as SVGEGT. With 5 bases removed from V and 7 bases from J, the gap between germline ends came to 11 bases. The CDR3 totals 12 residues. The CDR3 region is CASSKLGGTQYF. DNA for the CDR3: TGTGCCAGCAGTAAACTCGGGGGGACCCAGTACTTC.

The chain has TRBV12-3 or TRBV12-4 and TRBJ2-3, with a weak D call TRBD2 (5 bases). Deletions cut 8 bases from V and 2 bases from J, with 11 bases between. The CDR3 spans 13 residues. The CDR3 coding sequence is TGTGCCAGCGAGCGGACGGACACAGATACGCAGTATTTT. It encodes CASERTDTDTQYF.

The chain has TRBV28 and TRBJ2-5, with TRBD2 matching over 7 bases. The germline gives CDR1 MDHEN, CDR2 SYDVKM. Trimming at V came to 5 bases and at J to 11 bases, leaving 20 bases not matched to a gene. The CDR3 totals 16 residues. The CDR3 DNA reads TGTGCCAGCAGTACCCGCGTGGCGGGAGACTACAATGAGCAGTACTTC. It is translated as CASSTRVAGDYNEQYF. Full variable domain (missing parts from reference TRBV28 and TRBJ2-5): DVKVTQSSRYLVKRTGEKVFLECVQDMDHENMFWYRQDPGLGLRLIYFSYDVKMKEKGDIPEGYSVSREKKERFSLILESASTNQTSMYLCASSTRVAGDYNEQYFGPGTRLLVL.

The chain carries TRBV4-2 and TRBJ1-6, with D unresolved. There are 16 residues in the CDR3. Between the trimmed V and J ends, which lost 0 bases and 7 bases, there was a span of 13 bases. Germline CDR1 is LGHNA and CDR2 is YNFKEQ. In DNA form, the CDR3 reads TGTGCCAGCAGCCAAGAAGTTGGGAATTTGAATTCACCCCTCCACTTT. It specifies CASSQEVGNLNSPLHF.

On this clonotype itself: This may come from a read error, since a much larger clone is one base off. In DNA, the CDR3 is TGTGCCAGCAGTACCCAATACGAGCAGTACTTC. The encoded protein is CASSTQYEQYF. V is TRBV28 and J is TRBJ2-7; D ambiguous. The CDR3 length is 11 residues. Trimming took 5 bases from V and 4 from J, leaving 6 bases between them. The V gene's germline CDR1 is MDHEN and CDR2 SYDVKM.

The CDR3: CASSARDNEGTDTQYF. The CDR3 bases are TGTGCCAGCAGCGCCCGGGACAACGAAGGCACAGATACGCAGTATTTT. The chain employs TRBV9 and TRBJ2-3, with TRBD1 as a possible D gene (6 bases). V gave up 3 bases and J gave up 1 base, with 15 bases separating them. CDR1 is SGDLS and CDR2 is YYNGEE in the germline V gene. The CDR3 loop spans 16 amino acids.

This chain connects TRBV7-3 to TRBJ2-1; the match to TRBD2 covers 12 bases. The V gene end was trimmed by 1 base and the J gene end by 7 bases; junction bases not matched to a gene: 14. Germline V lookup: CDR1 SGHTA, CDR2 FQGTGA. This CDR3 contains 19 residues. The CDR3 DNA is TGTGCCAGCAGCTTAATTGCTAGCGGGAGGGTCCCGAGGTGGAATGAGCAGTTCTTC. Its translation: CASSLIASGRVPRWNEQFF.

In this sample, this clonotype turned up many times. At one of its ends the junction is not consistent with the germline gene, which may arise from a read error. The chain joins TRBV7-7 to TRBJ2-1, with 10 bases matching TRBD2. The germline CDR1 and CDR2 sequences are SSHAT and FNYEAQ (reference sequence). The CDR3 contains 16 residues. CDR3 DNA sequence: TGTGCTAGCAGCTTAGGCGGAGCGGGAGGGTACAATGAGCAGTTCTTC. Protein product: CASSLGGAGGYNEQFF.

Regarding this clonotype: Mismatch with germline at one junction end may stem from a read error. The chain is built from TRBV4-1 and TRBJ2-7; tentatively, D is TRBD1 (5 bases). There are 15 residues in the CDR3. CDR1 is MGHRA and CDR2 is YSYEKL in the germline V gene. CDR3 in amino acids: CASGQDLTGDYEQYF. CDR3 sequence (DNA): TGCGCCAGCGGCCAAGATCTCACAGGAGACTACGAGCAGTACTTC.

The chain combines TRBV7-3 with TRBJ2-7; 10 nucleotides match TRBD2. With V trimmed by 4 bases and J by 4 bases, 7 bases remained unmatched. This CDR3 has 15 residues. Germline-derived CDR1 and CDR2 are SGHTA and FQGTGA. The CDR3 loop is CASSYLAGVEYEQYF. The CDR3 DNA sequence: TGTGCCAGCAGCTACCTAGCGGGAGTGGAATACGAGCAGTACTTC.

This chain links TRBV7-9 with TRBJ2-7; a weak D match, TRBD2 (5 bases). Trimming removed 7 bases from V and 0 bases from J, with 16 bases in between. The CDR3 loop spans 15 amino acids. CDR1 SEHNR and CDR2 FQNEAQ come from the germline V gene (reference sequence). CDR3 coding DNA: TGTGCCAGCACCCTGAGCGGCTTTAGCTCCTACGAGCAGTACTTC. Amino acids: CASTLSGFSSYEQYF.

The chain recombines TRBV6-5 with TRBJ2-5; D gene uncertain. In germline, CDR1 is MNHEY, CDR2 SVGAGI. V gave up 1 base and J gave up 5 bases, with 8 bases separating them. The CDR3 length is 13 residues. As DNA, the CDR3 is TGTGCCAGCAGTTACTATGGTCTGGAGACCCAGTACTTC. Amino acid sequence: CASSYYGLETQYF.

Only a few counts were recorded for this clonotype. The gene calls are TRBV20-1 and TRBJ2-1, with D unresolved. V lost 6 bases and J 8 bases, leaving 8 bases between the germline ends. The CDR3 consists of 10 residues. Germline CDR1 is DFQATT and CDR2 is SNEGSKA (reference sequence). DNA of the CDR3: TGCAGTGCCGCCGAGTATGAGCAGTTCTTC. It codes for CSAAEYEQFF.

This chain uses TRBV18 with TRBJ2-1; D uncertain. CDR1 KGHSH and CDR2 LQKENI come from the germline V gene. The CDR3 covers 14 residues. V was clipped by 3 bases and J by 7 bases, with 13 bases between them. The CDR3 DNA reads as TGTGCCAGCTCACCGCTCCCCCTTTTGAATGAGCAGTTCTTC. Amino acids: CASSPLPLLNEQFF.

The chain uses TRBV30 and TRBJ1-1; no definite D call. V lost 6 bases, J lost 1 base, and 9 bases lay in between. The CDR3 covers 12 residues. Germline CDR1 reads GTSNPN; CDR2 reads SVGIG (reference sequence). In nucleotides, the CDR3 is TGTGCCTGCCCACGGGGGAACACTGAAGCTTTCTTT. It encodes CACPRGNTEAFF.

This clonotype was picked up a small number of times. The rearrangement joins TRBV4-1 to TRBJ1-2, with D uncertain. This CDR3 comprises 14 residues. Germline assignment: CDR1 MGHRA and CDR2 YSYEKL. V lost 2 bases and J lost 0, with 7 bases in between. CDR3 nucleotide sequence: TGCGCCAGCAGCCAAAGAGGAGCTAACTATGGCTACACCTTC. Translating it yields CASSQRGANYGYTF.

The V gene is TRBV6-6, the J gene TRBJ1-5; a weak D match, TRBD1 (5 bases). CDR3 length equals 17 residues. The V gene lost 7 bases and the J gene lost 7 bases, with 26 bases spanning the gap. Germline V CDR1 and CDR2: MNHNY, SVGAGI (reference sequence). CDR3 coding DNA: TGTGCCAGCAACCCGCTAGGAGATGGAGGGCAGGGACAGCCCCAGCATTTT. It encodes CASNPLGDGGQGQPQHF.

This clonotype was seen once. The chain uses TRBV13 and TRBJ2-1; 8 bases line up with TRBD1. The CDR3 sequence is 15 residues long. V gave up 5 bases and J gave up 10 bases; unmatched junction bases: 13. Looked up from germline, CDR1 is PRHDT and CDR2 is FYEKMQ (reference sequence). CDR3 region: CASSDRDRYSYEQFF. DNA of the CDR3: TGTGCCAGCAGCGACCGGGACAGGTATTCCTACGAGCAGTTCTTC.

A word on this clonotype: One junction end does not reproduce the germline sequence, and a read error may be involved. The chain couples TRBV4-2 to TRBJ1-2, with D possibly matching TRBD1 (6 bases). CDR3 length equals 14 residues. Germline V gives CDR1 LGHNA, CDR2 YNFKEQ. CDR3 loop: CASSQAVRGGGYTF. In nucleotides, the CDR3 is TGTGCCAGCAGTCAAGCCGTCAGGGGTGGAGGCTACACCTTC.

This clonotype was detected a few times. This chain links TRBV4-3 with TRBJ1-2; maybe TRBD1 (5 bases). The CDR3 has 15 amino acids. Germline V gene data show CDR1 as LGHNA and CDR2 as YSLEER. Trimming removed 0 bases at V and 8 bases at J, with 16 bases between. CDR3 protein: CASSQEAAGPGGYTF. CDR3 nucleotide sequence: TGCGCCAGCAGCCAAGAAGCGGCAGGGCCGGGGGGCTACACCTTC.

Concerning this clonotype: The junction differs from germline at one of its ends, possibly a read error. The genes are TRBV18 and TRBJ2-7, with 9 bases matching TRBD1. The CDR3 has 14 residues. Germline lookup yields CDR1 KGHSH and CDR2 LQKENI. Here the CDR3 reads CVSSPRGQGTEQYF. CDR3 nucleotides: TGTGTCAGCTCACCACGGGGACAGGGAACGGAGCAGTACTTC. Filled out from reference TRBV18 and TRBJ2-7, the complete variable domain reads NAGVMQNPRHLVRRRGQEARLRCSPMKGHSHVYWYRQLPEEGLKFMVYLQKENIIDESGMPKERFSAEFPKEGPSILRIQQVVRGDSAAYFCVSSPRGQGTEQYFGPGTRLTVT.

This clonotype was seen only once. CDR3 sequence: CASSAAKGDATNEKLFF. The CDR3, as DNA: TGTGCCAGCAGCGCAGCGAAGGGCGACGCAACTAATGAAAAACTGTTTTTT. This rearrangement joins TRBV28 to TRBJ1-4; D ambiguous. The CDR3 sequence is 17 residues long. Trimming cost V 6 bases and J 0 bases, with 17 bases left between them. CDR1 is MDHEN, CDR2 SYDVKM, per germline.

This rearrangement joins TRBV12-3 or TRBV12-4 to TRBJ2-7, with 16 bases matching TRBD2. V lost 4 bases, J lost 0 bases, and 3 bases stayed unmatched. The CDR3 contains 17 residues. The CDR3 DNA reads TGTGCCAGCAGTTCGGGGACTAGCGGGAGGGCCTCCTACGAGCAGTACTTC. Protein: CASSSGTSGRASYEQYF.

The chain combines TRBV6-5 with TRBJ2-5; 9 bases are a match to TRBD1. Germline V gives CDR1 MNHEY, CDR2 SVGAGI. V shed 2 bases, J shed 9 bases, and the junction held 7 bases outside the gene matches. The CDR3 runs 14 residues. The CDR3 spells CASSYRTGEEAQYF. The CDR3 bases are TGTGCCAGCAGTTACCGGACAGGGGAGGAGGCCCAGTACTTC.

In this sample, this clonotype turned up a few times. The chain carries TRBV29-1 and TRBJ2-7; either TRBD1 or TRBD2 may fit D (5 bases each). Deletions cut 5 bases from V and 6 bases from J, with 20 bases between. CDR1 is SQVTM, CDR2 ANQGSEA, per germline. The CDR3 contains 14 residues. CDR3 in amino acids: CSVRGLRGQAEQYF. CDR3 nucleotides: TGCAGCGTTCGGGGCTTGAGGGGCCAGGCCGAGCAGTACTTC.